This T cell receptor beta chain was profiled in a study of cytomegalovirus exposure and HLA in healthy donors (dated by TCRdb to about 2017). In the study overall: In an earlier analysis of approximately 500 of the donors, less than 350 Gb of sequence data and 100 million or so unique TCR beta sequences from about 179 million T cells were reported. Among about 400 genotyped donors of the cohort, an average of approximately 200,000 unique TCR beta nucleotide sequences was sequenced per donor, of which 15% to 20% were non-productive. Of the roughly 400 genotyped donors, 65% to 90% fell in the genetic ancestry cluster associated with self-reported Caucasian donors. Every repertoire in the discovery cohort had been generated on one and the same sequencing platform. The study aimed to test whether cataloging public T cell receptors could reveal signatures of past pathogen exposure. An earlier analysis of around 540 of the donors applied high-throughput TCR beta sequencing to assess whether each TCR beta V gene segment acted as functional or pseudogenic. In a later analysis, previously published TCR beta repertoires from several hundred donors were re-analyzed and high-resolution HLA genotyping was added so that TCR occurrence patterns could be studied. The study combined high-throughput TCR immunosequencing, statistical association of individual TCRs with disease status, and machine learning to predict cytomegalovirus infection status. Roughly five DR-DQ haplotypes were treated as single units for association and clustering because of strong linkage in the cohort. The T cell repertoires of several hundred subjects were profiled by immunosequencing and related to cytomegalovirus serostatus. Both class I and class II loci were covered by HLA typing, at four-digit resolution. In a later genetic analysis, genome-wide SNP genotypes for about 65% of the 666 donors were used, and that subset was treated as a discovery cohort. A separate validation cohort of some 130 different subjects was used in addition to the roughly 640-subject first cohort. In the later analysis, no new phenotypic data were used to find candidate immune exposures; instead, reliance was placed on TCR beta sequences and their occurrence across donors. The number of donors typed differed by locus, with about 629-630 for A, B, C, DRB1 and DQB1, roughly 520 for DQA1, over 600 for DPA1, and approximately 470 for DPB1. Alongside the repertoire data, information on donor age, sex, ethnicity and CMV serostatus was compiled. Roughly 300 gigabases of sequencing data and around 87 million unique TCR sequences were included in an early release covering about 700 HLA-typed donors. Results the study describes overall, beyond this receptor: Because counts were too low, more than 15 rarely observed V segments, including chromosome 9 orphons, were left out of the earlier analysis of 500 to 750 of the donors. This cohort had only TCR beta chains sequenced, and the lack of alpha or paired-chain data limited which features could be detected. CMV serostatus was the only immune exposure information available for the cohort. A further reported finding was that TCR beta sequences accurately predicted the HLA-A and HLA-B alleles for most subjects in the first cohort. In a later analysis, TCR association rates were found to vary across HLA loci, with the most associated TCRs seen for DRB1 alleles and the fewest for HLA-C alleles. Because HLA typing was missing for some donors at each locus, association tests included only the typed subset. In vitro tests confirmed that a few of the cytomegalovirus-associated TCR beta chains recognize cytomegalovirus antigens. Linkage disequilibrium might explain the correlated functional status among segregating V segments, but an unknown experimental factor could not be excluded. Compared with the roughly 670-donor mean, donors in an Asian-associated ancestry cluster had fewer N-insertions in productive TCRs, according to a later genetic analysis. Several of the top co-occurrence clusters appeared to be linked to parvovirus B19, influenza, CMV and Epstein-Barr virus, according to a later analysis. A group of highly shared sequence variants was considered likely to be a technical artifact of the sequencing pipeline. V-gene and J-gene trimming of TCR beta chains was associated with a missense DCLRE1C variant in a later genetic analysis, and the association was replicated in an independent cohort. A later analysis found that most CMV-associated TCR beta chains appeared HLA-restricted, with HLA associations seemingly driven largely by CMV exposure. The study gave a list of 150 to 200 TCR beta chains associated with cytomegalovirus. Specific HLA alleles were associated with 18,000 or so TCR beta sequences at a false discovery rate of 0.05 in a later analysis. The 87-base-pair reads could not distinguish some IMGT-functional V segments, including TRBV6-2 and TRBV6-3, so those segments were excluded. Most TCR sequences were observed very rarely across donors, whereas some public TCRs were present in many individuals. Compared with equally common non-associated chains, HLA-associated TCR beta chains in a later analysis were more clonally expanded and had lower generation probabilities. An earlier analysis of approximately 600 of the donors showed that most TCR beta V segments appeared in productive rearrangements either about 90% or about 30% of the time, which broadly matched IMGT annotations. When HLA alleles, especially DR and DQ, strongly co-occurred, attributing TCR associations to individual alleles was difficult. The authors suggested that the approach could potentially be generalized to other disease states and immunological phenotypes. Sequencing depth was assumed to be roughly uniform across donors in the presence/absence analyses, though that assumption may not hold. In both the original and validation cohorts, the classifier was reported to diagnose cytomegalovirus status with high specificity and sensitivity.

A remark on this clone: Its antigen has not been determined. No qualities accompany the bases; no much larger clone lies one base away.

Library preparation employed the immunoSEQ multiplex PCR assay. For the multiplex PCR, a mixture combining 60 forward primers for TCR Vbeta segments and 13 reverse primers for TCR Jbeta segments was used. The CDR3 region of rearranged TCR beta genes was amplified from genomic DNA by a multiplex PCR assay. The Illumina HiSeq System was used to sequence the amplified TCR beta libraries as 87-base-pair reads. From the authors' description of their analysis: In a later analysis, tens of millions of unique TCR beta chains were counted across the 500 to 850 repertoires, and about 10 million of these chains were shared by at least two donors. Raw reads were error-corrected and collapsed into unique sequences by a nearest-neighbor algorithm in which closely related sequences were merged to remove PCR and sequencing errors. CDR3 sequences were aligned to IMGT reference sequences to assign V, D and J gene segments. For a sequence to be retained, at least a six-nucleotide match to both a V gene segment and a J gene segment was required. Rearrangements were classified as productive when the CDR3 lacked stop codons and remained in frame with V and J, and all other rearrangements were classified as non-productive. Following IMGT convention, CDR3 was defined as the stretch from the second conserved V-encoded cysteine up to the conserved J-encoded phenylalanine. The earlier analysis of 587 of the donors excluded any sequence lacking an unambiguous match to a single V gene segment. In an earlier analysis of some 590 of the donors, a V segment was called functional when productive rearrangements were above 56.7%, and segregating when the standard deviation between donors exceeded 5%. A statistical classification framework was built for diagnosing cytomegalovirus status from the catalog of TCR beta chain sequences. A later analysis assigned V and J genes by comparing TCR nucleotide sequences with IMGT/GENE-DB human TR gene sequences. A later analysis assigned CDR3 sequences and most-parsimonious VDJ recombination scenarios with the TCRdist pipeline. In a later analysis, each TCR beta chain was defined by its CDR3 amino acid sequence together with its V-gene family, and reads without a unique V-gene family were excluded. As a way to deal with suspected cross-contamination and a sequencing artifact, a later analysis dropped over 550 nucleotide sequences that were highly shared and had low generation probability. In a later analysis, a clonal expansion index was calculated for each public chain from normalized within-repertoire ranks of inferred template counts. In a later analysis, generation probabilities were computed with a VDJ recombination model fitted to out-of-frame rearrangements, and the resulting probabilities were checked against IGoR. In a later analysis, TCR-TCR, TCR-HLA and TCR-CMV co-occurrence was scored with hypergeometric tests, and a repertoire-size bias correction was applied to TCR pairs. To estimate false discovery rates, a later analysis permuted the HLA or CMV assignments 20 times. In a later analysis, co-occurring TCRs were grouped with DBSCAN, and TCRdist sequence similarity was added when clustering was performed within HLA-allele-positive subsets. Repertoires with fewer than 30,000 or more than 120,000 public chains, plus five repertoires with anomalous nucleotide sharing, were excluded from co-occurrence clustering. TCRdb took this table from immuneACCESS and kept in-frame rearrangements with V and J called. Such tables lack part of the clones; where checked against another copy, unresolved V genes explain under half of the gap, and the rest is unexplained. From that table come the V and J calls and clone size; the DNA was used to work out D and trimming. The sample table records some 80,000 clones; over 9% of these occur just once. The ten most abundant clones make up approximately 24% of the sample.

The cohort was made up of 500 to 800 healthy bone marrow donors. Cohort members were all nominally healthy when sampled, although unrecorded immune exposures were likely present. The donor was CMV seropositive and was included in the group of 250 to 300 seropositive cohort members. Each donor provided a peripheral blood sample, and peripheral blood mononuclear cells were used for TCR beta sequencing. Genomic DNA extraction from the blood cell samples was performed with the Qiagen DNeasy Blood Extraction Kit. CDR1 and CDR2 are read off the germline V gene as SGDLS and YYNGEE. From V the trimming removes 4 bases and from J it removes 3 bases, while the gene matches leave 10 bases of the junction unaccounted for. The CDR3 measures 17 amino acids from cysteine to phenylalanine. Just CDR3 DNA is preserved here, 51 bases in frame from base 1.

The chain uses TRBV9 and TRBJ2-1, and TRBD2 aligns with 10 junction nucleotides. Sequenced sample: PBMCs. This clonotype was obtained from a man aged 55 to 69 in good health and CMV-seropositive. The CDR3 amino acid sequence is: CASSPGGAGGIYNEQFF. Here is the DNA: TGTGCCAGCAGCCCCGGCGGAGCGGGAGGGATCTACAATGAGCAGTTCTTC.